This T cell receptor (beta chain) derives from a study of CD8 T cells in Susac syndrome. As regards this clonotype: As yet, its antigen is unknown.

Study-wide results and limits: As the study acknowledged, the number of individuals who were part of its TCR sequencing and HLA analysis was relatively small.

The TEMRA cells underwent FACS enrichment, while the CD8+ and CD4+ T cells underwent negative isolation. Germline V gene data show CDR1 as SGHNT and CDR2 as YYREEE (reference sequence). The CDR3 has 17 amino acids. Trimming cost V 4 bases and J 10 bases; bases outside gene matches: 12. It was with random hexamers that roughly 0.45 to 1 ug RNA was reverse transcribed. By means of immunoSEQ multiplex PCR, TCR beta CDR3 spanning 54 Vbeta and 13 Jbeta underwent amplification. TCRdb re-called the immunoSEQ multiplex PCR reads with MiXCR, one entry per CDR3 protein. The sample consists of about 210,000 distinct CDR3 sequences, 90% to 95% of them appearing once.

This TCR was recovered from a human donor in good health. The rearrangement joins TRBV5-4 to TRBJ2-1; 15 bases are a match to TRBD2. The sequencing sample was made of CD4+ T cells from PBMCs. The CDR3 DNA sequence: TGTGCCAGCAGCCCCCCACAGGGGACTAGCGGGAGGTACGAGCAGTTCTTC. This translates into CASSPPQGTSGRYEQFF.